Listed below are T cell receptor beta chains from one sample, sequenced in a study of beta chain features in type 1 diabetes. Assay: immunoSEQ multiplex PCR; the TCRdb copy retains only in-frame clones and omits some. Seen here are roughly 150,000 clones, approximately 9.1% observed once, and the top ten hold 2% to 3%. The source material was central memory CD4+ T cells from blood. The receptors shown here come from a woman between 18 and 30 years old in good health. Both conserved end residues are part of each CDR3. The order of the fields is J gene, clone size, V gene, D gene, CDR3 DNA, CDR3 protein. The D gene is left open where the match is weak. Clone sizes are given selectively: once, few, many, or a class where the clone is expanded.

>TRBJ2-1|.|TRBV4-1|TRBD1
TGCGCCAGCAGCCAAGAACCTCGCGCCGGGACAGGGGGTAAGAATGAGCAGTTCTTC
CASSQEPRAGTGGKNEQFF
>TRBJ1-1|few|TRBV30|TRBD1
TGTGCCTGGGTTTTTGGACAGGCAAACACTGAAGCTTTCTTT
CAWVFGQANTEAFF
>TRBJ1-4|few|TRBV23-1|.
TGCGCCAGCAGTCAGCAACCTAGGGGAAGGACTAATGAAAAACTGTTTTTT
CASSQQPRGRTNEKLFF
>TRBJ1-2|few|TRBV6-5|TRBD1
TGTGCCAGCAGTTACCCGACAGGGAATGGCTACACCTTC
CASSYPTGNGYTF
>TRBJ2-7|.|TRBV19|.
TGTGCCAGTAGTGCGGCCGGAGACGAGCAGTACTTC
CASSAAGDEQYF
>TRBJ2-5|.|TRBV6-1|TRBD1
TGTGCCAGCAGGACCGGGACAGGGGGCTCGAAGACCCAGTACTTC
CASRTGTGGSKTQYF
>TRBJ2-7|.|TRBV18|TRBD2
TGTGCCAGCTCACCTCCCGGGAGGGCCCACGAGCAGTACTTC
CASSPPGRAHEQYF
>TRBJ1-1|.|TRBV6-6|.
TGTGCCAGCAGTGCCACGGCCTACAGGGAGGGCACTGAAGCTTTCTTT
CASSATAYREGTEAFF
>TRBJ1-2|.|TRBV29-1|.
TGCAGCGCAGGATTTAACTATGGCTACACCTTC
CSAGFNYGYTF
>TRBJ2-3|many|TRBV7-9|TRBD1
TGTGCCAGCAGCTTATGGGGGACAGGGGGCTCCGATACGCAGTATTTT
CASSLWGTGGSDTQYF
>TRBJ2-3|.|TRBV30|.
TGTGCCTGGACTCCCGGCGACTCTAGCACAGATACGCAGTATTTT
CAWTPGDSSTDTQYF
>TRBJ1-2|.|TRBV7-8|.
TGTGCCAGCAGCTTAGCAGGGGCTGGCTATGGCTACACCTTC
CASSLAGAGYGYTF
>TRBJ1-2|.|TRBV6-1|.
TGTGCCAGCAGTGAAGGGGGAGGTCGTGGCTACACCTTC
CASSEGGGRGYTF
>TRBJ2-5|few|TRBV4-3|TRBD2
TGCGCCAGCAGCCAAGGAATCGGGGGGGCGGCGGAGACCCAGTACTTC
CASSQGIGGAAETQYF
>TRBJ2-5|.|TRBV11-2|.
TGTGCCAGCACCCCTCAACGGCAAGAGACCCAGTACTTC
CASTPQRQETQYF